This TCR beta chain was documented in a study of blood T cell repertoires in COVID-19. Original data processing: Amplifying reference gene primers gave estimates of nucleated cell counts. Libraries were prepared by immunoSEQ multiplex PCR; TCRdb keeps only in-frame clonotypes and omits some of them. V and J calls and clone size are given by that table; D and trimming were obtained from the DNA. The sample lists about 65,000 clones; 70% to 85% were seen once. The sample was peripheral blood. The clonotype comes from a human donor in a cohort sampled during active COVID-19.

The CDR3 sequence is CASSSAFGGDLNSPLHF. CDR3 bases: TGCGCCAGCAGCTCGGCTTTTGGAGGGGATCTAAATTCACCCCTCCACTTT. The chain combines TRBV5-1 with TRBJ1-6; tentative D call: TRBD1 (5 bases). Germline V gene sequence: CDR1 SGHRS, CDR2 YFSETQ. V lost 3 bases to trimming and J lost 7 bases, with 20 bases between them. This CDR3 is built from 17 residues. Looking up the rest from reference TRBV5-1 and TRBJ1-6 gives the full variable domain: KAGVTQTPRYLIKTRGQQVTLSCSPISGHRSVSWYQQTPGQGLQFLFEYFSETQRNKGNFPGRFSGRQFSNSRSEMNVSTLELGDSALYLCASSSAFGGDLNSPLHFGNGTRLTVT.